This TCR beta chain was profiled in a study of Graves' ophthalmopathy and Graves' hyperthyroidism. This CDR3 has 13 residues. The ends were cut back, 3 bases at V and 3 bases at J, with 8 bases in the middle. Germline V CDR1 and CDR2: LNHDA, SQIVND (reference sequence). Investigators amplified TCR beta CDR3 regions from RNA transcripts. RT-PCR with HTBI primers came first, then second-round multiplex PCR. A single record per CDR3 protein comes from TCRdb applying MiXCR to the multiplex PCR reads. The table includes 400,000 to 450,000 distinct CDR3 sequences, 21% detected once. Sequenced: peripheral blood. The chain recombines TRBV19 with TRBJ1-1; D gene ambiguous. This receptor was taken from a young woman with stable Graves' hyperthyroidism. This CDR3 is CASSMMGDTEAFF. CDR3 nucleotides: TGTGCCAGTAGTATGATGGGAGACACTGAAGCTTTCTTT. Looking up the rest from reference TRBV19 and TRBJ1-1 gives the full variable domain: DGGITQSPKYLFRKEGQNVTLSCEQNLNHDAMYWYRQDPGQGLRLIYYSQIVNDFQKGDIAEGYSVSREKKESFPLTVTSAQKNPTAFYLCASSMMGDTEAFFGQGTRLTVV.